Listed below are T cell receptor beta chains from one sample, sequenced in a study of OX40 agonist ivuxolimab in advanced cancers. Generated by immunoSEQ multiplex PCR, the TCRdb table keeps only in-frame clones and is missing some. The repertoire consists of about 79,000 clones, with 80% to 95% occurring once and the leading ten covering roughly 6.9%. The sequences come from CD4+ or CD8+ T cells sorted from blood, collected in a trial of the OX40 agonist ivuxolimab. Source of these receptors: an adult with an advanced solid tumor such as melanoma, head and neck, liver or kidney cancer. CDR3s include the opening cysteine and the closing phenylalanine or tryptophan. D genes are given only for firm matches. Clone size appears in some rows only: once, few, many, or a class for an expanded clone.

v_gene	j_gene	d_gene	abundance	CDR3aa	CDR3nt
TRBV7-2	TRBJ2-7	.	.	CASSSPTYEQYF	TGTGCCAGCAGCTCCCCAACCTACGAGCAGTACTTC
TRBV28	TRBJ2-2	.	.	CASTQQGTGELFF	TGTGCCAGCACTCAACAGGGCACCGGGGAGCTGTTTTTT
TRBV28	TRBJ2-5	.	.	CASSLDSPGLQETQYF	TGTGCCAGCAGTTTAGATAGTCCAGGATTACAAGAGACCCAGTACTTC
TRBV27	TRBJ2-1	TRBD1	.	CASSLPGQVPLYNEQFF	TGTGCCAGCAGTTTACCGGGACAGGTCCCTCTCTACAATGAGCAGTTCTTC
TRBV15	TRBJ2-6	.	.	CATSSGGSGANVLTF	TGTGCCACCAGCAGTGGGGGTTCCGGGGCCAACGTCCTGACTTTC
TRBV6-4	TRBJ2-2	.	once	CASSEGLAGAGELFF	TGTGCCAGCAGTGAAGGACTGGCAGGGGCCGGGGAGCTGTTTTTT
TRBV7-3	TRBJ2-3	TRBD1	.	CASSLGQPRTDTQYF	TGTGCCAGCAGCTTGGGACAGCCTCGCACAGATACGCAGTATTTT
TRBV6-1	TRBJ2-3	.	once	CASSGLGISVTDTQYF	TGTGCCAGCAGTGGACTAGGGATCTCCGTCACAGATACGCAGTATTTT
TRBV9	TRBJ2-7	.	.	CASSANSYEQYF	TGTGCCAGCAGCGCCAACAGCTACGAGCAGTACTTC
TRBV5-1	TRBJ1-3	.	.	CASSLDVLNTIYF	TGCGCCAGCAGCTTGGATGTGTTGAACACCATATATTTT
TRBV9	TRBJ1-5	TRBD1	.	CASRGQGADQPQHF	TGTGCCAGCAGGGGACAGGGGGCAGATCAGCCCCAGCATTTT
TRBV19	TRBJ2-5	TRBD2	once	CARRQLTSGSSQETQYF	TGTGCCAGGCGACAATTAACTAGCGGGAGTTCCCAAGAGACCCAGTACTTC
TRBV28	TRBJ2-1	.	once	CASSPLASRPHYNEQFF	TGTGCCAGCAGTCCTCTTGCTTCTAGGCCCCACTACAATGAGCAGTTCTTC
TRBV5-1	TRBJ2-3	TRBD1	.	CASSPRQGATDTQYF	TGCGCCAGCAGCCCCAGACAGGGGGCCACAGATACGCAGTATTTT
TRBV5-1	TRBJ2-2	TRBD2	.	CASSLQTSVSTGELFF	TGCGCCAGCAGCTTACAGACTAGCGTGTCCACCGGGGAGCTGTTTTTT
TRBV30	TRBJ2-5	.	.	CAWSPPGHRETQYF	TGTGCCTGGAGTCCTCCGGGACATCGAGAGACCCAGTACTTC
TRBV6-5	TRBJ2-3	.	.	CASSYRDFQTDTQYF	TGTGCCAGCAGTTACCGGGACTTTCAAACAGATACGCAGTATTTT
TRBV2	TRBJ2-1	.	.	CASQRGPNEQFF	TGTGCCAGCCAGAGGGGACCCAATGAGCAGTTCTTC
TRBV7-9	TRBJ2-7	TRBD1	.	CASSPGQPYEQYF	TGTGCCAGCAGCCCGGGACAGCCTTACGAGCAGTACTTC
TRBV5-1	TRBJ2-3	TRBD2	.	CASSSGLASADTQYF	TGCGCCAGCAGCTCGGGACTAGCTTCGGCAGATACGCAGTATTTT
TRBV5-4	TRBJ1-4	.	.	CASSTVETNEKLFF	TGTGCCAGCAGCACGGTCGAAACTAATGAAAAACTGTTTTTT
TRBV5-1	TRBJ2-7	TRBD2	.	CASKAMAGVDEQYF	TGCGCCAGCAAAGCAATGGCGGGAGTCGACGAGCAGTACTTC
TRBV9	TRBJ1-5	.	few	CASSSGSNQPQHF	TGTGCCAGCAGCAGCGGGAGCAATCAGCCCCAGCATTTT
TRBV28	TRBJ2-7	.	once	CASLGGLYEQYF	TGTGCCAGCTTGGGGGGGCTTTACGAGCAGTACTTC
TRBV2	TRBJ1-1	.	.	CASRRRGDTEAFF	TGTGCCAGCCGGCGGAGAGGGGACACTGAAGCTTTCTTT
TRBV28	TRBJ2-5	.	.	CASSLGHPKETQYF	TGTGCCAGCAGTTTAGGACATCCCAAAGAGACCCAGTACTTC
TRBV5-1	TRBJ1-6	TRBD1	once	CASSLSGGDSPLHF	TGCGCCAGCAGTCTCTCAGGGGGCGATTCACCCCTCCACTTT
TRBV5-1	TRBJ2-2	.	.	CASSQIGLAKTNTGELFF	TGCGCCAGCAGTCAAATAGGACTGGCAAAAACCAACACCGGGGAGCTGTTTTTT
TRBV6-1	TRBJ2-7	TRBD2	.	CASRVGAGAYEQYF	TGTGCCAGCAGAGTGGGAGCGGGGGCATACGAGCAGTACTTC
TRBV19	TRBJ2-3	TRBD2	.	CASSLGLAGVADTQYF	TGTGCCAGTAGTCTGGGACTAGCGGGAGTCGCGGATACGCAGTATTTT
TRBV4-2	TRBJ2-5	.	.	CASSREGLRQETQYF	TGTGCCAGCAGCCGCGAAGGTTTGCGGCAAGAGACCCAGTACTTC
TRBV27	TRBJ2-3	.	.	CASTNPPADTQYF	TGTGCCAGCACTAACCCTCCCGCAGATACGCAGTATTTT
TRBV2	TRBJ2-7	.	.	CASKGEYEQYF	TGTGCCAGCAAGGGAGAATACGAGCAGTACTTC
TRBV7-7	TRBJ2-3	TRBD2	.	CASSQLAASTDTQYF	TGTGCTAGCAGCCAACTAGCGGCGAGCACAGATACGCAGTATTTT
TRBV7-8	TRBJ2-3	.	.	CASSLGAGWTDTQYF	TGTGCCAGCAGCTTAGGGGCAGGGTGGACAGATACGCAGTATTTT
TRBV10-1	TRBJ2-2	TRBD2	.	CASSEGGRATGELFF	TGCGCCAGCAGTGAGGGCGGGAGGGCCACCGGGGAGCTGTTTTTT
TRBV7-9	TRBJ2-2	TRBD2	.	CASSPGGGNTGELFF	TGTGCCAGCAGCCCAGGCGGGGGAAACACCGGGGAGCTGTTTTTT